This TCR beta chain was recovered during a study of OX40 agonist ivuxolimab in advanced cancers. In the study overall: Cohort: around 86% men, mean age about 60, aged about 23 to 79.

Comment on this clone: Its target is not known.

This table comes from immunoSEQ multiplex PCR, and its TCRdb copy is limited to in-frame clones, with some not included. The data contain 55,000 to 75,000 clones, 65% to 85% of them singletons. Regarding the study as a whole: With doses of 0.1 to 3.0 mg/kg, CD4+ and CD8+ blood T cells had undergone clonal expansion by week 6.

This CDR3 has 15 residues. From germline, CDR1 is SGHNT and CDR2 YYREEE (reference sequence). With 4 bases clipped from V and 2 bases from J, the junction kept 6 bases outside the gene matches. The J gene is TRBJ2-3, the V gene TRBV5-4, with 8 bases identical to TRBD2. This specimen was CD4+ or CD8+ T cells sorted from blood, taken in a trial of the OX40 agonist ivuxolimab. The sequence came from an adult with an advanced solid tumor such as melanoma, head and neck, liver or kidney cancer. DNA for the CDR3: TGTGCCAGCAGCCCAGCGGGGGTTTACACAGATACGCAGTATTTT. Its protein product is CASSPAGVYTDTQYF. The full variable domain, rest sourced from reference TRBV5-4 and TRBJ2-3, is ETGVTQSPTHLIKTRGQQVTLRCSSQSGHNTVSWYQQALGQGPQFIFQYYREEENGRGNFPPRFSGLQFPNYSSELNVNALELDDSALYLCASSPAGVYTDTQYFGPGTRLTVL.